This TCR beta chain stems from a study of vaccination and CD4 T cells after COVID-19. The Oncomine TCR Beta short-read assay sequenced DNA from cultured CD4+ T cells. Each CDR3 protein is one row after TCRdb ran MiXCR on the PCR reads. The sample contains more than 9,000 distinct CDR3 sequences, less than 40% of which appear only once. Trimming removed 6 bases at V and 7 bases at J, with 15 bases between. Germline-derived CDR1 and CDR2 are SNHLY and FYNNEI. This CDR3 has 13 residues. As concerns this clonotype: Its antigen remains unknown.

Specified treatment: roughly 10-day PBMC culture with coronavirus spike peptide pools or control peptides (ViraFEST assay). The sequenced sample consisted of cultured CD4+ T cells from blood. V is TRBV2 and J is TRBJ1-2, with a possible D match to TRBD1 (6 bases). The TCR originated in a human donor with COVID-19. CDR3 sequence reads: CASRGVPGAGYTF. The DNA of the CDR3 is TGTGCCAGCAGGGGGGTACCGGGGGCTGGCTACACCTTC.